Below are 26 T cell receptor beta chains sequenced from a single sample in a study of cytomegalovirus exposure and HLA in healthy donors. PCR amplification relied on 60 Vbeta primers (plus 13 Jbeta primers). Produced via immunoSEQ multiplex PCR; TCRdb's table is partial and in-frame only. The sample yields 110,000 to 150,000 clones, roughly three quarters seen once. The sequenced sample was PBMCs. The receptors originated from a woman aged 40 to 50 in good health and CMV-seronegative.

This chain joins TRBV2 and TRBJ2-7; the D gene is possibly TRBD2 (6 bases). V dropped 1 base and J dropped 6 bases, with 19 bases sitting between them. CDR1 SNHLY and CDR2 FYNNEI come from the germline V gene. The CDR3 runs to 16 residues. The CDR3, as DNA: TGTGCCAGCAGTGAAGGTGCGGGGCAGGGTTTCAGCGAGCAGTACTTC. It encodes CASSEGAGQGFSEQYF.

V and J are TRBV19 and TRBJ2-3; TRBD2 matches at 13 bases. This CDR3 contains 19 residues. The germline CDR1 and CDR2 sequences are LNHDA and SQIVND (reference sequence). V shed 5 bases, J shed 6 bases, and the junction held 17 bases outside the gene matches. CDR3 DNA: TGTGCCAGTAGTTATTCCCCAAAGACTAGCGGGAGGAGTAGGGATACGCAGTATTTT. It translates to CASSYSPKTSGRSRDTQYF. The full variable domain, with the rest looked up from reference TRBV19 and TRBJ2-3, is DGGITQSPKYLFRKEGQNVTLSCEQNLNHDAMYWYRQDPGQGLRLIYYSQIVNDFQKGDIAEGYSVSREKKESFPLTVTSAQKNPTAFYLCASSYSPKTSGRSRDTQYFGPGTRLTVL.

The rearrangement uses TRBV5-5 and TRBJ2-2, with 7 nucleotides matching TRBD1. CDR1 and CDR2 (germline): SGHKS, YYEKEE (reference sequence). Germline trimming cut 4 bases from V and 11 bases from J; bases unmatched to any gene: 8. The CDR3 is 13 amino acids. The CDR3, as DNA: TGTGCCAGCAGCCGACCCCGGGACAGTGAGCTGTTTTTT. This codes for CASSRPRDSELFF.

The chain carries TRBV25-1 and TRBJ1-2; tentative D call: TRBD1 (5 bases). V dropped 0 bases and J dropped 10 bases, with 21 bases sitting between them. The CDR3 contains 16 residues. Germline CDR1 is MGHDK and CDR2 is SYGVNS. The CDR3, as DNA: TGTGCCAGCAGTGAATATAGGATCGCGGGGCGTCATGACTACACCTTC. Encoded protein: CASSEYRIAGRHDYTF.

This clone showed up just once. The chain uses TRBV19 and TRBJ1-5, with D maybe TRBD1 (6 bases). The CDR3 covers 15 residues. V lost 7 bases, J lost 1 base, and 14 bases lay in between. In germline, CDR1 is LNHDA, CDR2 SQIVND (reference sequence). CDR3 coding DNA: TGTGCCAGTATTCCACAGGGAACGAGCAATCAGCCCCAGCATTTT. Translation: CASIPQGTSNQPQHF.

V usage is TRBV27 and J usage is TRBJ1-2; no definite D call. Germline CDR1 MNHEY, CDR2 SMNVEV (reference sequence). Trimming removed 3 bases at V and 6 bases at J, with 14 bases between. The CDR3 sequence is 14 residues long. The CDR3 protein is CASSLPGSPDGYTF. CDR3 bases: TGTGCCAGCAGTTTGCCGGGGAGTCCGGATGGCTACACCTTC.

The chain combines TRBV12-5 with TRBJ2-7; 7 bases match TRBD1. The CDR3 is made up of 13 amino acids. V gave up 1 base and J gave up 5 bases; unmatched junction bases: 2. Germline CDR1 reads LGHNT; CDR2 reads FRNRAP. DNA of the CDR3: TGTGCTAGTGGTTTGGACAGGGGCCACGAGCAGTACTTC. Its translation is CASGLDRGHEQYF.

The V gene is TRBV5-4, the J gene TRBJ1-2, with 10 bases identical to TRBD1. Trimming at V came to 3 bases and at J to 2 bases, leaving 7 bases not matched to a gene. The V gene's germline CDR1 is SGHNT and CDR2 YYREEE (reference sequence). The CDR3 is 16 amino acids. The CDR3 here is CASSSPVGQGNYGYTF. The CDR3 DNA reads as TGTGCCAGCAGCTCCCCCGTGGGACAGGGGAACTATGGCTACACCTTC.

The chain is built from TRBV5-4 and TRBJ2-3; 7 bases are shared with TRBD2. Looked up from germline, CDR1 is SGHNT and CDR2 is YYREEE (reference sequence). The CDR3 has 15 amino acids. V was pared by 2 bases and J by 3 bases, with 6 bases of the junction left unmatched. The CDR3 sequence: CASSLPGGLTDTQYF. The CDR3 nucleotides are TGTGCCAGCAGCTTACCGGGAGGATTAACAGATACGCAGTATTTT.

CDR3: CASSIPGLAVFYNEQFF. CDR3 nucleotides: TGTGCCAGTAGTATCCCGGGACTAGCGGTTTTCTACAATGAGCAGTTCTTC. The chain uses TRBV19 and TRBJ2-1; 11 positions agree with TRBD2. Germline V gene data show CDR1 as LNHDA and CDR2 as SQIVND (reference sequence). The CDR3 runs 17 residues. The trim removed 3 bases at V and 3 bases at J, leaving 7 bases unmatched.

The rearrangement joins TRBV27 to TRBJ2-3; a possible D gene is TRBD2 (6 bases). Trimming removed 7 bases at V and 7 bases at J, with 21 bases between. Per the germline V gene, CDR1 is MNHEY and CDR2 is SMNVEV (reference sequence). The CDR3 spans 15 residues. The CDR3, as DNA: TGTGCCAGCACCGGGACTTCAGATTTACGTTATACGCAGTATTTT. Amino acid sequence: CASTGTSDLRYTQYF.

The V call is TRBV2, the J call TRBJ1-5, with 10 bases matching TRBD1. The CDR3 covers 15 residues. J was trimmed by 4 bases and V by 7 bases; bases with no gene match: 7. Germline-derived CDR1 and CDR2 are SNHLY and FYNNEI. The DNA for the CDR3 is TGTGCCAGCAAGCTGACAGGGGGCGAAAATCAGCCCCAGCATTTT. Translating gives CASKLTGGENQPQHF.

This clone turned up a few times. The rearrangement uses TRBV19 and TRBJ1-1; no firm D call. The V end lost 6 bases, the J end lost 5 bases, and 19 bases lay between the germline ends. Germline V gene lookup returns CDR1 LNHDA and CDR2 SQIVND (reference sequence). The CDR3 is made up of 15 amino acids. This CDR3 is CASSRSVGAGTEAFF. The CDR3 region has the DNA TGTGCCAGTAGCCGATCGGTAGGCGCAGGAACTGAAGCTTTCTTT.

The chain uses TRBV6-1 and TRBJ2-3, with a possible D match to TRBD2 (6 bases). Germline CDR1 reads MNHNS; CDR2 reads SASEGT. V was clipped by 1 base and J by 4 bases, with 12 bases between them. The CDR3 is 15 amino acids. The CDR3 DNA is TGTGCCAGCAGTGAAGTCGCGGGAAGGGCAGATACGCAGTATTTT. Translated, it gives CASSEVAGRADTQYF.

The chain employs TRBV7-8 and TRBJ1-1; a possible D gene is TRBD1 (6 bases). Germline V gene lookup returns CDR1 SGHVS and CDR2 FQNEAQ. This CDR3 contains 13 residues. Trimming left V 6 bases short and J 3 bases short, with 11 bases between. The DNA of the CDR3 is TGTGCCAGCAGGGGGACAAGGGACACTGAAGCTTTCTTT. Translation gives CASRGTRDTEAFF.

This clone was observed a handful of times. The V call is TRBV5-1, the J call TRBJ2-1, with D perhaps matching TRBD2 (6 bases). The CDR3 loop spans 14 amino acids. The germline CDR1 and CDR2 sequences are SGHRS and YFSETQ. V was clipped by 0 bases and J by 6 bases, with 10 bases between them. CDR3 region: CASSLALGGNEQFF. The CDR3 DNA is TGCGCCAGCAGCTTGGCCTTGGGAGGCAATGAGCAGTTCTTC.

The chain is built from TRBV7-6 and TRBJ2-7, with D perhaps matching TRBD2 (7 bases). The ends were cut back, 1 base at V and 7 bases at J, with 11 bases in the middle. The CDR3 extends over 13 amino acids. Germline-derived CDR1 and CDR2 are SGHVS and FNYEAQ. CDR3 loop: CASSLEGGREQYF. CDR3 bases: TGTGCCAGCAGCTTAGAGGGGGGGAGGGAGCAGTACTTC.

This clone has more than one count but fewer than ten. The rearrangement links TRBV6-5 to TRBJ1-2, with 7 bases matching TRBD1. The CDR3 is 13 amino acids. V gave up 4 bases and J gave up 7 bases; unmatched junction bases: 6. Per germline, CDR1 MNHEY and CDR2 SVGAGI. CDR3 amino acids: CASSSQTGLGYTF. As DNA, the CDR3 is TGTGCCAGCAGTTCCCAGACAGGGCTTGGCTACACCTTC.

The rearrangement joins TRBV28 to TRBJ1-2; 7 bases map to TRBD1. CDR3 length: 13 amino acids. V lost 5 bases, J lost 4 bases, and 4 bases stayed unmatched. Germline V lookup: CDR1 MDHEN, CDR2 SYDVKM. In DNA form, the CDR3 reads TGTGCCAGCAGTCAAGACAGGGCCTATGGCTACACCTTC. This gives the protein CASSQDRAYGYTF.

The rearrangement joins TRBV5-1 to TRBJ2-3, with TRBD2 matching 7 bases. Trimming at V came to 3 bases and at J to 2 bases, leaving 9 bases not matched to a gene. The CDR3 has 16 residues. Per the germline V gene, CDR1 is SGHRS and CDR2 is YFSETQ. CDR3 region: CASSSRAGLNTDTQYF. The CDR3 coding sequence is TGCGCCAGCAGCTCCCGAGCGGGACTCAACACAGATACGCAGTATTTT.

The chain is built from TRBV19 and TRBJ2-1; D call uncertain. The CDR3 runs to 12 residues. Trimming left V 5 bases short and J 4 bases short, with 6 bases between. Per the germline V gene, CDR1 is LNHDA and CDR2 is SQIVND (reference sequence). The CDR3 DNA reads as TGTGCCAGTAGTGCCGGGTACAATGAGCAGTTCTTC. The encoded protein is CASSAGYNEQFF.

The chain recombines TRBV19 with TRBJ2-2; 10 nucleotides line up with TRBD2. CDR3 length: 15 amino acids. Losses at the gene ends were 10 bases for V and 4 bases for J; bases not matched to a gene: 9. Per the germline V gene, CDR1 is LNHDA and CDR2 is SQIVND (reference sequence). In nucleotides, the CDR3 is TGTGCCACCTCGGCGGCTAGCGGGGGCACCGGGGAGCTGTTTTTT. This translates into CATSAASGGTGELFF. Based on the CDR3 plus reference TRBV19 and TRBJ2-2, the full variable domain is DGGITQSPKYLFRKEGQNVTLSCEQNLNHDAMYWYRQDPGQGLRLIYYSQIVNDFQKGDIAEGYSVSREKKESFPLTVTSAQKNPTAFYLCATSAASGGTGELFFGEGSRLTVL.

The rearrangement links TRBV25-1 to TRBJ1-1; D gene unclear. The CDR3 consists of 12 residues. Trimming shortened V by 4 bases and J by 6 bases, and 9 bases separated the two germline ends. The germline CDR1 and CDR2 sequences are MGHDK and SYGVNS. Here the CDR3 reads CASSASTSEAFF. CDR3 nucleotides: TGTGCCAGCAGTGCATCCACATCTGAAGCTTTCTTT. The whole variable domain, remainder taken from reference TRBV25-1 and TRBJ1-1, is EADIYQTPRYLVIGTGKKITLECSQTMGHDKMYWYQQDPGMELHLIHYSYGVNSTEKGDLSSESTVSRIRTEHFPLTLESARPSHTSQYLCASSASTSEAFFGQGTRLTVV.

The chain recombines TRBV29-1 with TRBJ1-1; TRBD1 is a possible D gene (6 bases). Trimming shortened V by 2 bases and J by 7 bases, and 23 bases separated the two germline ends. Germline CDR1 and CDR2: SQVTM and ANQGSEA. The CDR3 covers 16 residues. The CDR3, as DNA: TGCAGCGTTGAAAGGTTAAGGGGCAGGGGCAAATTTGAAGCTTTCTTT. Translated: CSVERLRGRGKFEAFF. Supplemented by reference TRBV29-1 and TRBJ1-1, the full variable domain reads SAVISQKPSRDICQRGTSLTIQCQVDSQVTMMFWYRQQPGQSLTLIATANQGSEATYESGFVIDKFPISRPNLTFSTLTVSNMSPEDSSIYLCSVERLRGRGKFEAFFGQGTRLTVV.

V and J are TRBV25-1 and TRBJ2-3; D not certain. Germline V gene sequence: CDR1 MGHDK, CDR2 SYGVNS. Trimming took 5 bases from V and 4 from J, leaving 10 bases between them. The CDR3 runs 13 residues. This CDR3 is CASSYGWPDTQYF. CDR3 DNA: TGTGCCAGCAGTTACGGGTGGCCAGATACGCAGTATTTT.

The chain has TRBV28 and TRBJ1-1; 11 bases line up with TRBD1. Germline V CDR1 and CDR2: MDHEN, SYDVKM. This CDR3 has 14 amino acids. Trimming took 2 bases from V and 11 from J; bases not matched to a gene: 7. CDR3 DNA: TGTGCCAGCAGTTTAATAGGACAGGGGGCGAGGGCTTTCTTT. It yields the protein CASSLIGQGARAFF.